This TCR beta chain emerged from a study of T cell responses to AZD1222 COVID-19 vaccine (dated by TCRdb to the early 2020s). At the level of the whole study: AZD1222 recipients whose second dose came at about 4 weeks and those whose second dose came at about 12 weeks were combined into one group, since spike-specific TCR depth and breadth did not differ between the two schedules. Enrollment into the trials was organized by age into subgroups of 18-55, 56-69 and 70-plus years, and those subgroups contained approximately 150, 30 and 60 TCR-sequenced participants, respectively. TCR sequencing covered more than 230 trial participants: 200 to 220 given two doses of AZD1222 and 26 given two doses of MenACWY control vaccine. Paper-wide results and their limitations: Conclusions about previously exposed vaccinees are limited because only five to seven AZD1222 recipients were SARS-CoV-2 seropositive at baseline. Participants were mostly white British, with more females than males. The authors suggested clonal diversity may have been underestimated. Spike-specific TCR breadth and depth rose significantly after two AZD1222 doses compared with day 0 and with MenACWY recipients. In the small 56-69-year group, the increase in depth fell short of significance, most likely because of low power. Nearly half of unique spike-specific TCRs reportedly recognized epitopes outside regions mutated in the B.1.351 and B.1.1.7 variants. Because no day 14 peak-response samples were available, repertoires were characterized only after the peak T cell response. The whole spike protein was spanned by vaccine-associated CD4 TCRs, and dominant responses were seen in regions 160-218 and 743-854.

Sample time point, as interpreted from the label and publication: baseline before first vaccination. Samples from vaccinated people were obtained from the UK trials COV001 and COV002, which included a single-blind randomized controlled phase 2/3 trial of AZD1222 (ChAdOx1 nCoV-19) in healthy adults. For TCRbeta chain sequencing, PBMC samples were collected from trial participants at day 0 and at day 28 after the second dose. The CDR3 regions of human TCRbeta chains were analyzed by immunosequencing. In the paper's pipeline: Repertoire TCRs were matched against a reference library of SARS-CoV-2-specific TCRs generated with the MIRA antigen-specificity platform. Breadth was defined as the fraction of unique TCRs that were SARS-CoV-2-associated. Depth was defined as the fraction of total T cells that were SARS-CoV-2-associated. Using the MIRA data, each spike-specific TCR was assigned both to the spike region to which the TCR was reactive and to a CD4 or CD8 class. Log10-transformed breadth and depth values were compared by one-way ANOVA with Sidak's multiple comparisons tests. The table comes from immuneACCESS by way of TCRdb, which keeps in-frame sequences with V and J called. Part of the clones is missing from these tables; in studies checked, under half for an unresolved V gene and the rest for unknown reasons. V, J and clone size were drawn from that table, and D and trimming were deduced from the DNA. Across this sample there are approximately 180,000 clones, with around 92% seen only once. Roughly 10% of the sample rests with the top ten.

This clone was seen once. Its cognate antigen has yet to be identified. Base qualities are missing; no much larger clone stands one base away. The origin of this receptor is an adult in good health. The sample was peripheral blood, taken on day 0 of AZD1222 vaccination.

The CDR3 in this case is CASSEGGSGRFTGELFF. The DNA reads as follows: TGCGCCAGCAGTGAAGGTGGTAGCGGGAGATTCACCGGGGAGCTGTTTTTT. In this chain, TRBV10-1 is recombined with TRBJ2-2, and TRBD2 aligns with 9 junction nucleotides. V lost 3 bases and J lost 4 bases, and the count of bases not matched to a germline gene is 9. CDR1 and CDR2 are read off the germline V gene (reference sequence) as WNHNN and SYGVQD. The CDR3 goes from the cysteine to the phenylalanine over 17 residues. Only the CDR3 DNA is retained, 51 bases long and in frame from the first base.